This TCR beta chain comes out of a study of cytomegalovirus exposure and HLA in healthy donors. The J segment lost 7 bases and the V segment lost 2 bases, leaving 18 bases of the junction unmatched. This CDR3 region has 18 residues. Looked up from germline, CDR1 is SGHTS and CDR2 is YDEGEE. 13 Jbeta primers and 60 Vbeta primers were used for the PCR. Using immunoSEQ multiplex PCR, the repertoire was profiled, and TCRdb retains in-frame clones only, with some absent. The repertoire holds about 190,000 clones, with more than 85% as singletons. This sequence originates from a woman under 30 in good health and CMV-seronegative. The chain recombines TRBV5-8 with TRBJ2-7; 10 nucleotides match TRBD2. Input material: PBMCs. The CDR3 region has the DNA TGTGCCAGCAGCTTTCAAGGTATATCTAGCGGGAGTCTCAAGGAGCAGTACTTC. Translating gives CASSFQGISSGSLKEQYF. The whole variable domain, filled in from reference TRBV5-8 and TRBJ2-7, reads EAGVTQSPTHLIKTRGQQATLRCSPISGHTSVYWYQQALGLGLQFLLWYDEGEERNRGNFPPRFSGRQFPNYSSELNVNALELEDSALYLCASSFQGISSGSLKEQYFGPGTRLTVT.